This T cell receptor beta chain originates from a study of long-term antiretroviral therapy in people with HIV. Version v3.0 of the immunoSEQ assay was performed at survey level. Measured with immunoSEQ multiplex PCR; TCRdb has only the in-frame clones, and not every one. The sample records 25,000 to 40,000 clones, 95% to 98% being singletons. The V and J ends lost 0 bases and 2 bases respectively, with 8 bases between them. This CDR3 has 15 amino acids. The germline V gene encodes CDR1 MNHEY and CDR2 SMNVEV (reference sequence). The TCR sequence derives from a man between 25 and 39 years old with HIV. The chain couples TRBV27 to TRBJ1-5; a weak D match, TRBD1 (6 bases). The material was unsorted PBMCs, obtained 7.6 years after starting antiretroviral therapy. The CDR3 sequence is CASSLSRGGNQPQHF. The CDR3 DNA reads TGTGCCAGCAGTTTATCCAGGGGCGGCAATCAGCCCCAGCATTTT.